The 25 T cell receptor beta chains below come from one sample, sequenced in a study of control samples from healthy donors and cancer patients. TCRdb keeps only in-frame clones here, not all; method: immunoSEQ multiplex PCR. The sample carries roughly 180,000 clones, 75% to 95% recorded once. The specimen was blood. Receptors were obtained from a woman in her forties in good health.

V and J are TRBV4-1 and TRBJ1-2; D is undetermined. Per the germline V gene, CDR1 is MGHRA and CDR2 is YSYEKL. The V gene lost 0 bases and the J gene lost 2 bases, with 7 bases spanning the gap. The CDR3 covers 14 residues. The CDR3 coding sequence is TGCGCCAGCAGCCAAGAAGAGAAGAACTATGGCTACACCTTC. Translated: CASSQEEKNYGYTF.

CDR3 sequence reads: CASSQDTDTQYF. As DNA, the CDR3 is TGTGCCAGCAGCCAAGACACAGATACGCAGTATTTT. This sequence joins TRBV7-9 and TRBJ2-3; D uncertain. Per the germline V gene, CDR1 is SEHNR and CDR2 is FQNEAQ (reference sequence). Trimming took off 5 bases at V and 2 bases at J, with 5 bases between the two ends. CDR3 size: 12 residues.

The chain has TRBV5-4 and TRBJ1-2; 7 bases align to TRBD1. Germline CDR1 and CDR2: SGHNT and YYREEE (reference sequence). The CDR3 sequence is 12 residues long. V lost 4 bases to trimming and J lost 6 bases; unmatched junction nucleotides: 3. In nucleotides, the CDR3 is TGTGCCAGCAGCCCACAGGGGAATGGCTACACCTTC. Translation: CASSPQGNGYTF.

The rearrangement joins TRBV6-5 to TRBJ1-3; D uncertain. V was shortened by 6 bases and J by 0 bases, with 9 bases between the two germline ends. The CDR3 is 14 residues long. Germline V gives CDR1 MNHEY, CDR2 SVGAGI. CDR3 bases: TGTGCCAGCAGGGGCGCGGGCTCTGGAAACACCATATATTTT. Amino acids: CASRGAGSGNTIYF.

V gene TRBV6-5 combines with J gene TRBJ2-5; TRBD1 or TRBD2 may be the D gene (5 bases each). Trimming stripped 8 bases from V and 6 bases from J, with 19 bases between. This CDR3 spans 14 amino acids. CDR1 and CDR2 (germline): MNHEY, SVGAGI. CDR3 amino acids: CASGGNPGVQTQYF. Written as DNA, the CDR3 is TGTGCCAGCGGGGGAAACCCCGGGGTACAGACCCAGTACTTC.

This chain links TRBV19 with TRBJ1-6, with a weak D call TRBD1 (6 bases). The germline V gene has CDR1 LNHDA and CDR2 SQIVND (reference sequence). This CDR3 spans 13 amino acids. As DNA, the CDR3 is TGTGGCGCTAGGGGGGGCAATAATTCACCCCTCCACTTT. Translation: CGARGGNNSPLHF.

The rearrangement joins TRBV2 to TRBJ1-2, with 9 bases matching TRBD1. Germline loops: CDR1 SNHLY, CDR2 FYNNEI. The V gene end was trimmed by 5 bases and the J gene end by 8 bases; junction bases not matched to a gene: 9. This CDR3 region has 14 residues. The CDR3 bases are TGTGCCAGCAGTACTACAGGGGGCGGGCAAGGCTACACCTTC. Its protein is CASSTTGGGQGYTF.

The chain carries TRBV10-2 and TRBJ1-5; no clear D. Germline-derived CDR1 and CDR2 are WSHSY and SAAADI. The V and J ends lost 4 bases and 4 bases respectively, with 5 bases between them. The length of the CDR3 is 12 residues. The CDR3 spells CASSGGNQPQHF. The CDR3 coding sequence is TGCGCCAGCAGTGGGGGTAATCAGCCCCAGCATTTT.

The V call is TRBV2, the J call TRBJ2-3; TRBD1 aligns across 7 bases. Germline CDR1 SNHLY, CDR2 FYNNEI. Trimming cost V 10 bases and J 5 bases; bases outside gene matches: 6. The length of the CDR3 is 12 residues. The DNA of the CDR3 is TGTGCCATAGACAGGGCGCGAGATACGCAGTATTTT. It is translated as CAIDRARDTQYF.

The rearrangement uses TRBV5-5 and TRBJ1-4; D remains ambiguous. Trimming cost V 0 bases and J 7 bases, with 13 bases left between them. The CDR3 totals 15 residues. In germline, CDR1 is SGHKS, CDR2 YYEKEE (reference sequence). The CDR3 is CASSLGSVTGEKLFF. The CDR3 nucleotides are TGTGCCAGCAGCTTGGGTAGTGTTACGGGTGAAAAACTGTTTTTT.

The chain employs TRBV27 and TRBJ2-7; 9 bases map to TRBD1. CDR3 size: 15 residues. Germline V CDR1 and CDR2: MNHEY, SMNVEV (reference sequence). Trimming took 0 bases from V and 3 from J; bases not matched to a gene: 3. The CDR3 bases are TGTGCCAGCAGTTTATCGCCGGGACAGGGCTACGAGCAGTACTTC. It specifies CASSLSPGQGYEQYF.

The chain couples TRBV27 to TRBJ1-2; tentatively, D is TRBD1 (5 bases). This CDR3 region has 13 residues. From germline, CDR1 is MNHEY and CDR2 SMNVEV (reference sequence). The ends were cut back, 3 bases at V and 6 bases at J, with 11 bases in the middle. The CDR3 nucleotides read TGTGCCAGCAGTTTTAACTCGGGGGATGGCTACACCTTC. Translated, it gives CASSFNSGDGYTF.

This clone is a singleton in its sample. The rearrangement uses TRBV2 and TRBJ2-7; the match to TRBD2 covers 7 bases. The ends lost 4 bases at V and 7 bases at J; junction bases unmatched: 7. The CDR3 is 13 amino acids. Germline V gene data show CDR1 as SNHLY and CDR2 as FYNNEI. The DNA for the CDR3 is TGTGCCAGCAGTGGGGAGGGACGGCCGGAGCAGTACTTC. Translated: CASSGEGRPEQYF.

The chain is built from TRBV6-1 and TRBJ1-1; D ambiguous. Trimming removed 5 bases at V and 11 bases at J, with 15 bases between. This CDR3 spans 12 amino acids. Germline V CDR1 and CDR2: MNHNS, SASEGT. The chain's CDR3 is CASSPPGGGAFF. The CDR3 DNA sequence: TGTGCCAGCAGTCCGCCCGGAGGTGGGGCTTTCTTT.

The gene calls are TRBV9 and TRBJ2-5; D gene ambiguous. Trimming shortened V by 0 bases and J by 5 bases, and 14 bases separated the two germline ends. Germline V gives CDR1 SGDLS, CDR2 YYNGEE. The CDR3 has 15 residues. CDR3 loop: CASSVDTGSRETQYF. Written as DNA, the CDR3 is TGTGCCAGCAGCGTAGACACTGGGTCCCGCGAGACCCAGTACTTC.

In this sample, this clone turned up a few times. The CDR3: CASSLEGTSGGIYEQYF. The CDR3 DNA reads as TGTGCCAGCAGCTTGGAAGGGACTAGCGGGGGGATTTACGAGCAGTACTTC. V usage is TRBV5-4 and J usage is TRBJ2-7, with 15 bases identical to TRBD2. Per the germline V gene, CDR1 is SGHNT and CDR2 is YYREEE (reference sequence). This CDR3 has 17 amino acids. V trimming: 0 bases; J trimming: 4 bases; junction bases outside the gene matches: 5.

The chain is built from TRBV29-1 and TRBJ2-5, with a tentative D call TRBD1 (6 bases). The CDR3 loop spans 12 amino acids. Germline V lookup: CDR1 SQVTM, CDR2 ANQGSEA. Trimming removed 6 bases at V and 5 bases at J, with 13 bases between. CDR3 nucleotides: TGCAGCGTCACCCAGGGGTGGGAGACCCAGTACTTC. It encodes CSVTQGWETQYF.

The genes are TRBV28 and TRBJ1-4; D is perhaps TRBD1 (6 bases). CDR3 length equals 17 residues. V was clipped by 7 bases and J by 0 bases, with 18 bases between them. Germline V gene lookup returns CDR1 MDHEN and CDR2 SYDVKM. This CDR3 is CASTLDEGEATNEKLFF. Here the CDR3 DNA reads TGTGCCAGCACCTTAGACGAGGGGGAAGCAACTAATGAAAAACTGTTTTTT. Supplemented by reference TRBV28 and TRBJ1-4, the full variable domain reads DVKVTQSSRYLVKRTGEKVFLECVQDMDHENMFWYRQDPGLGLRLIYFSYDVKMKEKGDIPEGYSVSREKKERFSLILESASTNQTSMYLCASTLDEGEATNEKLFFGSGTQLSVL.

The CDR3, as DNA: TGTGCCAGCAGTTTAATTGACAGTTACTACAATGAGCAGTTCTTC. It is translated as CASSLIDSYYNEQFF. The chain has TRBV27 and TRBJ2-1; perhaps TRBD1 as D (5 bases). The CDR3 loop spans 15 amino acids. Trimming cost V 2 bases and J 3 bases, with 11 bases left between them. Germline CDR1 and CDR2: MNHEY and SMNVEV (reference sequence).

V is TRBV10-3 and J is TRBJ2-5; possible D gene TRBD2, 5 bases. The CDR3 length is 13 residues. Germline V CDR1 and CDR2: ENHRY, SYGVKD. Trimming took off 5 bases at V and 3 bases at J, with 10 bases between the two ends. Here the CDR3 DNA reads TGTGCCATCAGTTCGGGGAACAAAGAGACCCAGTACTTC. It translates to CAISSGNKETQYF.

This clone was observed once. The gene calls are TRBV19 and TRBJ1-6; weak D call: TRBD1 (5 bases). The CDR3 has 16 residues. Trimming stripped 5 bases from V and 8 bases from J, with 19 bases between. Per germline, CDR1 LNHDA and CDR2 SQIVND (reference sequence). CDR3 protein: CASSSTTEAGDSPLHF. The CDR3 DNA follows: TGTGCCAGTAGTTCGACCACAGAGGCGGGGGATTCACCCCTCCACTTT. Full variable domain (outside the CDR3, taken from reference TRBV19 and TRBJ1-6): DGGITQSPKYLFRKEGQNVTLSCEQNLNHDAMYWYRQDPGQGLRLIYYSQIVNDFQKGDIAEGYSVSREKKESFPLTVTSAQKNPTAFYLCASSSTTEAGDSPLHFGNGTRLTVT.

The chain carries TRBV5-1 and TRBJ1-2; 7 bases match TRBD1. The junction had 8 bases not matched to a gene; V was cut back by 4 bases and J by 2 bases. CDR1 and CDR2 from the germline V gene are SGHRS and YFSETQ. The length of the CDR3 is 15 residues. CDR3 protein: CASSPTPTGNYGYTF. As DNA, the CDR3 is TGCGCCAGCAGCCCTACCCCGACAGGGAACTATGGCTACACCTTC.

This sequence joins TRBV5-1 and TRBJ1-3; a possible D gene is TRBD1 (5 bases). Germline CDR1 is SGHRS and CDR2 is YFSETQ. The CDR3 sequence is 14 residues long. Trimming left V 0 bases short and J 2 bases short, with 6 bases between. The CDR3 nucleotides read TGCGCCAGCAGCTTGGGACAGCCTGGAAACACCATATATTTT. Protein sequence: CASSLGQPGNTIYF.

The chain is built from TRBV7-3 and TRBJ1-2, with TRBD1 as a possible D gene (5 bases). V was pared by 1 base and J by 7 bases, with 13 bases between. The CDR3 runs 14 residues. Looked up from germline, CDR1 is SGHTA and CDR2 is FQGTGA. CDR3 residues: CASSLIPGTGGYTF. CDR3 nucleotides: TGTGCCAGCAGCTTAATCCCAGGGACCGGTGGCTACACCTTC. The variable domain in full, completed from reference TRBV7-3 and TRBJ1-2, reads GAGVSQTPSNKVTEKGKYVELRCDPISGHTALYWYRQSLGQGPEFLIYFQGTGAADDSGLPNDRFFAVRPEGSVSTLKIQRTERGDSAVYLCASSLIPGTGGYTFGSGTRLTVV.

With respect to this clone: One end of the junction varies from germline; a read error may be responsible. The sample has other DNA sequences that encode this CDR3 too. The rearrangement joins TRBV5-1 to TRBJ2-1; TRBD2 is a possible D gene (6 bases). The CDR3 has 12 amino acids. Looked up from germline, CDR1 is SGHRS and CDR2 is YFSETQ. The CDR3 protein is CASSLGGYEQFF. The CDR3 coding sequence is TGCGCCAGCAGTTTGGGGGGTTATGAGCAGTTCTTC.